This TCR beta chain was sequenced during a study of T and B cells in COVID-19 patients. Overall study: The recovered patients had mostly mild to moderate COVID-19 with outpatient management.

General study points: Exclusive to the recovered cohort were approximately 2,500 TCR clusters, some 30 of them with low generation probability. In COVID-19 patients, T cell receptor beta variable and joining gene use was reportedly strongly skewed.

This clonotype came up a few times. The antigen is unknown. The CDR3 does not end in the conserved phenylalanine or tryptophan, so this is likely a read error. The limits of the CDR3 on the DNA are not certain, so only TCRdb's listed CDR3 is given. Germline V gene lookup returns CDR1 SGHKS and CDR2 YYEKEE (reference sequence). The CDR3 numbers 12 amino acids, ends counted. From blood, about 240-550 ng of genomic DNA served as TRB template. BIOMED2 TRB-A/B primer pools were used in multiplex TRB PCR. TCRdb reprocessed the multiplex PCR reads with MiXCR, giving one entry per CDR3 protein. Here the sample spans roughly 15,000 distinct CDR3 sequences, under 35% being singletons.

The chain uses TRBV5-5 and TRBJ2-7; the table's D gene call, TRBD1, was not cross checked with the DNA. The specimen was blood. The sequence was collected from a human donor who had recovered from COVID-19. The CDR3 sequence: CASSLALGAVRL.